In this sample, the clone carrying this TCR beta chain turned up many times. Its antigen is unidentified. This sample was taken from a study of molecular identifiers for immune sequencing clone quantification. Study observations and caveats: Shared barcodes on identical TCR molecules could underestimate the sizes of highly expanded clones.

The CDR3 covers 13 residues. Germline CDR1 reads SGHDN; CDR2 reads FVKESK. Losses at the gene ends were 10 bases for V and 5 bases for J; bases not matched to a gene: 7. Using its own MiXCR run on the PCR reads, TCRdb lists one record per CDR3 protein. Altogether hundreds of thousands of distinct CDR3 sequences are present, about 20% being singletons, with the ten largest covering approximately 0.9%. Preparation of naive CD8 libraries involved roughly 18,000 to 1,100,000 sorted cells and 10%, 30% or 50% RNA. Naive CD8 T cells underwent sorting with the CD8+CD4-CCR7+CD45RA+ definition. This sequence joins TRBV14 and TRBJ2-3, with TRBD2 identical over 9 bases. The source is a human donor in good health. Some libraries in this study had Jurkat cell RNA spiked in. The specimen sequenced was naive CD8+ T cells from blood, with Jurkat cell RNA spiked in. As for subset: FACS-sorted CD8+CD4-CCR7+CD45RA+ naive T cells. Here the CDR3 reads CATGTSTLDTQYF. Here the CDR3 DNA reads TGTGCCACGGGGACTAGCACGCTAGATACGCAGTATTTT.